The rows below give T cell receptor beta chains drawn from one sample of a study of T-cell reconstitution after alpha-beta-depleted transplantation in children. TCRdb re-analysed the PCR reads in MiXCR, keeping a single row per CDR3 protein. The sample includes fewer than 1 million distinct CDR3 sequences, approximately 15% of them seen just once. The sample consisted of PBMCs, mostly from graft donor cells, taken 360 days after TCRalphabeta/CD19-depleted stem cell transplant. These receptors were taken from a male patient under 18 who had a stem cell transplant for acute lymphoblastic leukemia, so the T cells may come from the graft donor. CDR3s include the opening cysteine and the closing phenylalanine or tryptophan. A D gene is named only where the DNA matches it firmly. A row's size may be missing; if present it is once, few, many or a size class.

few	TRBJ2-7	TRBD2	TRBV5-1	TGCGCCAGCAGCTTGGCCGGAAACCGACTAGCGTCTTCCTACGAGCAGTACTTC	CASSLAGNRLASSYEQYF
few	TRBJ2-7	NA	TRBV7-4	TGTGCCAGCAGCTTAGGGGCGCTAGCGACGTCCTACGAGCAGTACTTC	CASSLGALATSYEQYF
few	TRBJ2-2	NA	TRBV6-1	TGTGCCAGCAGTACCCGGGCCCTGAACACCGGGGAGCTGTTTTTT	CASSTRALNTGELFF
few	TRBJ2-7	TRBD1	TRBV24-1	TGTGCCACCAGTGACTTCGGACAGGGAGGCGAGCAGTACTTC	CATSDFGQGGEQYF
few	TRBJ1-2	TRBD1	TRBV20-1	TGCAGTGCTTGGACAGGGGCCTATGGCTACACCTTC	CSAWTGAYGYTF
once	TRBJ2-7	TRBD1	TRBV10-1	TGCGCCAGCAGTGACTGGGGACAGGGGCGATACGAGCAGTACTTC	CASSDWGQGRYEQYF
NA	TRBJ2-7	NA	TRBV20-1	TGCAGTGCCCCGACTGGCCGGCCCTCCTACGAGCAGTACTTC	CSAPTGRPSYEQYF
few	TRBJ1-1	NA	TRBV12-3/TRBV12-4	TGTGCCAGCAGTGGGGCTTTCTTT	CASSGAFF
NA	TRBJ1-2	TRBD1	TRBV6-1	TGTGCCAGCAGTGAAGTGACAGGGGGCGGTGGCTACACCTTC	CASSEVTGGGGYTF
NA	TRBJ2-4	TRBD2	TRBV7-9	TGTGCCAGCAGCCTTGAGTGCGGGAGGGCCTTAAACATTCAGTACTTC	CASSLECGRALNIQYF
NA	TRBJ1-3	NA	TRBV20-1	TGCAGTGCTAGAGAAGGGTCCGGCTCTGGAAACACCATATATTTT	CSAREGSGSGNTIYF
many	TRBJ2-7	NA	TRBV7-9	TGTGCCAGCAGCTTATTACAGGGCGGCTACGAGCAGTACTTC	CASSLLQGGYEQYF
NA	TRBJ2-1	NA	TRBV5-1	TGCGCCAGCAGCTTACGGGCTCGGGTCCATGAGCAGTTCTTC	CASSLRARVHEQFF
NA	TRBJ1-3	NA	TRBV12-3/TRBV12-4	TGTGCCAGCAGGATATACACCATATATTTT	CASRIYTIYF
few	TRBJ2-7	NA	TRBV5-1	TGCGCCAGCAGCTTGGAAAGCGGGCTGTACGAGCAGTACTTC	CASSLESGLYEQYF
few	TRBJ2-2	NA	TRBV7-8	TGTGCCAGCAGCTTAGAAGGTGGTAGAGGAACCGGGGAGCTGTTTTTT	CASSLEGGRGTGELFF
many	TRBJ2-5	NA	TRBV12-3/TRBV12-4	TGTGCCAGCAGTTATTATGACTTCCAAGAGACCCAGTACTTC	CASSYYDFQETQYF